This TCR beta chain was recorded in a study of regulatory T cells in long-lasting Graves disease. About the study: Over 5 years of antithyroid drugs with positive TSH receptor antibodies was taken to mean persistent Graves' disease.

Time point: persistent/refractory GD, antithyroid drugs over 5 years with positive TRAb. From PBMCs, RNA was extracted and then used to make the TCR library. This clonotype was seen only once. The CDR3 consists of 17 residues. Germline V gene data show CDR1 as SGHRS and CDR2 as YFSETQ. The V and J ends lost 4 bases and 4 bases respectively, with 20 bases between them. The authors built TCR beta libraries using iRepertoire HTBI primers and Arm-PCR of CDR3 regions. Via MiXCR, TCRdb re-called the multiplex PCR reads, giving one row per CDR3 protein. The sample shows under 450,000 distinct CDR3 sequences, about 23% of them seen only once.

The sequencing here drew on peripheral blood mononuclear cells (PBMCs), taken when the disease was refractory, from a patient treated with antithyroid drugs. The clonotype originates from a woman aged 40 to 50 with Graves disease. The rearrangement links TRBV5-1 to TRBJ2-2; TRBD1 is a possible D gene (6 bases). CDR3: CASSPILGASTTGELFF. The CDR3 DNA is TGCGCCAGCAGCCCTATCCTGGGGGCGTCGACCACCGGGGAGCTGTTTTTT.